A single sample is the source of the 16 T cell receptor beta chains below, sequenced in a study of T-cell reconstitution after alpha-beta-depleted transplantation in children. The TCRbeta library incorporated unique molecular identifiers. TCRdb redid the calling of the PCR reads with MiXCR, one entry per CDR3 protein. The data show 150,000 to 250,000 distinct CDR3 sequences, roughly 6.3% seen once. Sequenced here: PBMCs, sampled before TCRalphabeta/CD19-depleted stem cell transplant. The receptors originated from a girl under three years old with combined immunodeficiency, due to receive a stem cell transplant.

This clonotype occurred many times. The genes are TRBV20-1 and TRBJ2-3, with 8 bases that match TRBD2. V lost 5 bases and J lost 0; bases outside the gene matches: 10. Germline V gene data show CDR1 as DFQATT and CDR2 as SNEGSKA (reference sequence). The CDR3 length is 16 residues. The chain's CDR3 is CSAEMGREVSTDTQYF. CDR3 nucleotide sequence: TGCAGTGCTGAGATGGGGCGGGAGGTGAGCACAGATACGCAGTATTTT.

This clonotype was counted ten times or more. The V and J genes are TRBV25-1 and TRBJ2-5, with a weak D call TRBD1 (6 bases). This CDR3 contains 12 residues. Trimming left V 5 bases short and J 5 bases short, with 9 bases between. Germline loops: CDR1 MGHDK, CDR2 SYGVNS. CDR3 loop: CASSLQGETQYF. In DNA, the CDR3 is TGTGCCAGCAGTCTACAGGGTGAGACCCAGTACTTC.

For this clonotype: Given a much more abundant clone one base away, this may be a read error. J is TRBJ2-1 and V is TRBV4-2; D may be TRBD2 (6 bases). This CDR3 spans 16 amino acids. Germline V gives CDR1 LGHNA, CDR2 YNFKEQ. CDR3 in DNA: TGTGTCAGCAGCCAAGATCACGGGGGAGCTTACAATGAGCAGTTCTTC. This codes for CVSSQDHGGAYNEQFF.

This clonotype was seen many times. The J gene is TRBJ1-1, the V gene TRBV7-7; 7 bases are shared with TRBD1. CDR1 is SSHAT and CDR2 is FNYEAQ in the germline V gene (reference sequence). The CDR3 length is 15 residues. Germline trimming cut 2 bases from V and 4 bases from J; bases unmatched to any gene: 7. The CDR3 nucleotides are TGTGCCAGCAGCTTACGGGAGACAGGGACCACTGAAGCTTTCTTT. Protein: CASSLRETGTTEAFF.

In its sample, this clonotype was seen many times. Germline and junction disagree at one end, which may indicate a read error. J is TRBJ2-3 and V is TRBV5-1; TRBD2 matches at 13 bases. The CDR3 runs to 15 residues. Looked up from germline, CDR1 is SGHRS and CDR2 is YFSETQ. DNA of the CDR3: TGCGCCAGCAGAAGACTAGCGGGGGGCACGGATACGCAGTATTTT. This gives the protein CASRRLAGGTDTQYF. Variable domain in full (rest from reference TRBV5-1 and TRBJ2-3): KAGVTQTPRYLIKTRGQQVTLSCSPISGHRSVSWYQQTPGQGLQFLFEYFSETQRNKGNFPGRFSGRQFSNSRSEMNVSTLELGDSALYLCASRRLAGGTDTQYFGPGTRLTVL.

This clonotype was seen ten or more times. V is TRBV29-1 and J is TRBJ2-7, with 9 positions matching TRBD2. Per germline, CDR1 SQVTM and CDR2 ANQGSEA. V shed 3 bases, J shed 2 bases, and the junction held 5 bases outside the gene matches. CDR3 length: 14 amino acids. The CDR3 DNA follows: TGCAGCGTTGACGAGACTAGCGGAGCCTACGAGCAGTACTTC. Protein: CSVDETSGAYEQYF.

The table lists this clonotype with many counts. This chain joins TRBV12-5 and TRBJ1-2; 8 bases fit TRBD1. The length of the CDR3 is 12 residues. CDR1 and CDR2 from the germline V gene are LGHNT and FRNRAP. V trimming: 5 bases; J trimming: 7 bases; junction bases outside the gene matches: 3. The DNA for the CDR3 is TGTGCTAGTGGTCAGGGGGCGCTTGGCTACACCTTC. This encodes CASGQGALGYTF.

This rearrangement joins TRBV7-8 to TRBJ1-2; 7 nucleotides agree with TRBD1. J was trimmed by 5 bases and V by 5 bases; bases with no gene match: 8. Germline V gives CDR1 SGHVS, CDR2 FQNEAQ. The CDR3 has 14 residues. CDR3 nucleotide sequence: TGTGCCAGCAGCCCAACTGGGACAGCGTATGGCTACACCTTC. Amino acid sequence: CASSPTGTAYGYTF. The variable domain in full, with the rest retrieved from reference TRBV7-8 and TRBJ1-2, is GAGVSQSPRYKVAKRGQDVALRCDPISGHVSLFWYQQALGQGPEFLTYFQNEAQLDKSGLPSDRFFAERPEGSVSTLKIQRTQQEDSAVYLCASSPTGTAYGYTFGSGTRLTVV.

This clonotype has at least ten counts. The rearrangement links TRBV12-3 or TRBV12-4 to TRBJ1-1, with TRBD1 as a possible D gene (5 bases). V was cut by 4 bases and J by 2 bases, with 8 bases left in between. CDR3 size: 13 residues. The CDR3 protein is CASSWGPNTEAFF. In DNA form, the CDR3 reads TGTGCCAGCAGTTGGGGCCCCAACACTGAAGCTTTCTTT.

This clonotype was counted ten times or more. V gene TRBV5-1 combines with J gene TRBJ2-1; 14 bases line up with TRBD2. The CDR3 length is 17 residues. Unmatched junction bases numbered 7, after V lost 0 bases and J lost 8 bases. Germline CDR1 and CDR2: SGHRS and YFSETQ. The CDR3 protein is CASSLGLAGGPGDEQFF. CDR3 nucleotides: TGCGCCAGCAGCTTGGGACTAGCGGGAGGGCCTGGGGATGAGCAGTTCTTC. Looking up the rest from reference TRBV5-1 and TRBJ2-1 gives the full variable domain: KAGVTQTPRYLIKTRGQQVTLSCSPISGHRSVSWYQQTPGQGLQFLFEYFSETQRNKGNFPGRFSGRQFSNSRSEMNVSTLELGDSALYLCASSLGLAGGPGDEQFFGPGTRLTVL.

The chain employs TRBV20-1 and TRBJ1-6; D is possibly TRBD1 (5 bases). V was trimmed by 0 bases and J by 4 bases, leaving 10 bases between them. CDR3 length: 15 residues. Germline CDR1 and CDR2: DFQATT and SNEGSKA (reference sequence). The DNA of the CDR3 is TGCAGTGCTAGAGATGAGGGGCAATATAATTCACCCCTCCACTTT. Its protein is CSARDEGQYNSPLHF.

In its sample, this clonotype was seen many times. This sequence joins TRBV12-3 or TRBV12-4 and TRBJ2-5; 10 positions agree with TRBD2. CDR3 length: 15 residues. J lost 1 base, V lost 6 bases, and 5 bases had no gene match. CDR3 coding DNA: TGTGCCAGCAGCCAACTAGCGGGGTTCCAAGAGACCCAGTACTTC. As protein: CASSQLAGFQETQYF.

This chain uses TRBV4-3 with TRBJ1-2; the match to TRBD1 covers 8 bases. This CDR3 contains 16 residues. Trimming cost V 1 base and J 2 bases; bases outside gene matches: 6. CDR1 and CDR2 (germline): LGHNA, YSLEER. Here the CDR3 DNA reads TGCGCCAGCAGCCAAGGGCCTCGGACAGGGAACTATGGCTACACCTTC. Its protein is CASSQGPRTGNYGYTF.

There are many counts of this clonotype. The rearrangement links TRBV4-3 to TRBJ2-3; 9 bases are a match to TRBD2. The CDR3 contains 17 residues. Germline CDR1 and CDR2: LGHNA and YSLEER. With V trimmed by 1 base and J by 0 bases, 5 bases remained unmatched. CDR3 nucleotide sequence: TGCGCCAGCAGCCAAGCTTCTAGCGGGGCTAGCACAGATACGCAGTATTTT. Protein: CASSQASSGASTDTQYF.

This clonotype was observed many times. The chain recombines TRBV28 with TRBJ2-3; 9 nucleotides match TRBD2. The CDR3 is 16 residues long. Per the germline V gene, CDR1 is MDHEN and CDR2 is SYDVKM. J was trimmed by 3 bases and V by 6 bases; bases with no gene match: 10. CDR3 nucleotides: TGTGCCAGCAGACCCCGTTCTAGCGGGATTACAGATACGCAGTATTTT. Residues: CASRPRSSGITDTQYF.

This clonotype has ten or more counts. This chain joins TRBV5-6 and TRBJ2-7; 8 bases match TRBD1. The CDR3 is 20 amino acids. The germline CDR1 and CDR2 sequences are SGHDT and YYEEEE. Trimming removed 3 bases from V and 2 bases from J; junction bases left unmatched: 22. The CDR3 here is CASSSPLDRVGRPLPYEQYF. The CDR3 bases are TGTGCCAGCAGCTCCCCCCTGGACAGGGTAGGACGACCACTACCCTACGAGCAGTACTTC.